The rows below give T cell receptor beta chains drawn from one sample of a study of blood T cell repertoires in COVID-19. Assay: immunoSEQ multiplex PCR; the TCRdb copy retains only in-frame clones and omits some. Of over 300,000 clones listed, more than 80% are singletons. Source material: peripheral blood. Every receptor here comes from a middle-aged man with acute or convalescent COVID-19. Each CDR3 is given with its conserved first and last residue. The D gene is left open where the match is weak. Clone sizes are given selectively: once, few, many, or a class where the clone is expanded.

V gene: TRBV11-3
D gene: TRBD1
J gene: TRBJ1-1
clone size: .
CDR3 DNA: TGTGCCAGCAGCTTGTCGGGGACAGCGAACACTGAAGCTTTCTTT
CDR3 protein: CASSLSGTANTEAFF

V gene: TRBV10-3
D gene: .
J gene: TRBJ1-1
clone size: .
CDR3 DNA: TGTGCCATCAGCCCGACACTCTACACTGAAGCTTTCTTT
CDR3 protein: CAISPTLYTEAFF

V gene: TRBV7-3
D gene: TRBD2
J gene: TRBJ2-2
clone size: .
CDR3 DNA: TGTGCCAGCAGCTCAAGCTACGGGAGGGCGAACACCGGGGAGCTGTTTTTT
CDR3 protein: CASSSSYGRANTGELFF

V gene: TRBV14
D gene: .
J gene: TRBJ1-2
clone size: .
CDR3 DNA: TGTGCCAGCAGCCAAGAAGGAGAATTCTATGGCTACACCTTC
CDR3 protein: CASSQEGEFYGYTF

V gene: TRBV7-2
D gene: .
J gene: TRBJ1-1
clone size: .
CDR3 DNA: TGTGCCAGCAGCTTAACCCAACATCGGAACACTGAAGCTTTCTTT
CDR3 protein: CASSLTQHRNTEAFF

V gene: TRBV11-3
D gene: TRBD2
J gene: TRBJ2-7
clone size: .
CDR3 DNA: TGTGCCAGCAGCCCAGGAGGGACTAGCGGCGAGCAGTACTTC
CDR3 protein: CASSPGGTSGEQYF

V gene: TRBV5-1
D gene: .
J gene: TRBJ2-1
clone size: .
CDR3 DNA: TGCGCCAGCAGCTTGGGACAATCCCACAATGAGCAGTTCTTC
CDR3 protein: CASSLGQSHNEQFF

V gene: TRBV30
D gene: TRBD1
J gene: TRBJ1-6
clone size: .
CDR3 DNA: TGTGCCTGGAGTACCCGAACAGGGGGCGTACGATCACCCCTCCACTTT
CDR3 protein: CAWSTRTGGVRSPLHF

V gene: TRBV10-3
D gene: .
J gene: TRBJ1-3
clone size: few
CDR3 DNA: TGTGCCATCAGTCCAGCGACAGGCAACTCTGGAAACACCATATATTTT
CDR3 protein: CAISPATGNSGNTIYF

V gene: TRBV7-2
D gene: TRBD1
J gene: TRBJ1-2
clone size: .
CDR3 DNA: TGTGCCAGCAGCCACCTGACAGGGTGGGATGGCTACACCTTC
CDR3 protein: CASSHLTGWDGYTF

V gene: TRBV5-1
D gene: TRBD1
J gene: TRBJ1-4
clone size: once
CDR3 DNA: TGCGCCAGCAGCTTTTCAGGGGGTAATAATGAAAAACTGTTTTTT
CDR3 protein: CASSFSGGNNEKLFF

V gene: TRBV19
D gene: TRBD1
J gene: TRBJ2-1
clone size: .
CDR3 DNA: TGTGCCAGTAGTATAGCGGACAGGGGGCTTCTTGATGAGCAGTTCTTC
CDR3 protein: CASSIADRGLLDEQFF

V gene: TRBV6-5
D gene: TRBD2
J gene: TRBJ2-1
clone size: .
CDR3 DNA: TGTGCCAGCAGTCGACTAGCGGGAGCCAGGAATGAGCAGTTCTTC
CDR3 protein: CASSRLAGARNEQFF

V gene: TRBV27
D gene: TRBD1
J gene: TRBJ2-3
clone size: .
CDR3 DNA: TGTGCCAGCAGCCTGGGACAGTCAGCAGATACGCAGTATTTT
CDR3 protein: CASSLGQSADTQYF

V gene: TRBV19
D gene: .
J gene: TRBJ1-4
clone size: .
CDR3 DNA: TGTGCCAGTAGCAACAGACAAGAGGAAAAACTGTTTTTT
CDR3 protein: CASSNRQEEKLFF

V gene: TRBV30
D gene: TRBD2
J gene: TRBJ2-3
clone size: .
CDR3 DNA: TGTGCCTGGGGGACTAAGAGCACAGATACGCAGTATTTT
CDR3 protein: CAWGTKSTDTQYF

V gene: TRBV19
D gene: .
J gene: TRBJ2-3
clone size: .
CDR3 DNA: TGTGCCAGTCACCCGGGCCCCAGGACAGAGTCTCGCACAGATACGCAGTATTTT
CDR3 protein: CASHPGPRTESRTDTQYF

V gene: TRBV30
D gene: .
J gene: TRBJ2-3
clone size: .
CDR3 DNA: TGTGCCTGGACCAGGCCAGATACGCAGTATTTT
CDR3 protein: CAWTRPDTQYF

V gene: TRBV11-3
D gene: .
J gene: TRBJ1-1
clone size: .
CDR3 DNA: TGTGCCAGCAGCTCCAGGTCAGAGAACACTGAAGCTTTCTTT
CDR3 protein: CASSSRSENTEAFF

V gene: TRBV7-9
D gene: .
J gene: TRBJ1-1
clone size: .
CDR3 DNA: TGTGCCAGCAGCTTAGCGGGGGCGGGGGCGAACGCTTTCTTT
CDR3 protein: CASSLAGAGANAFF

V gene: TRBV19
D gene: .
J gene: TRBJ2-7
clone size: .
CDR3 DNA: TGTGCCAGTAGTGCAGGGGATTACGAGCAGTACTTC
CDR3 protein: CASSAGDYEQYF

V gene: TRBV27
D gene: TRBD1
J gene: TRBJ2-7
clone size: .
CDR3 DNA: TGTGCCAGCAGTTTTGTTGGTTCCCGAGGGACAGGGCTTTACCCCAGTTCCCTCGAGCAGTACTTC
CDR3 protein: CASSFVGSRGTGLYPSSLEQYF

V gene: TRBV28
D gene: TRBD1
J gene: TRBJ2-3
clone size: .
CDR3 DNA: TGTGCCAGCAAAAACCGGGACAGGGAAACAGATACGCAGTATTTT
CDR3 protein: CASKNRDRETDTQYF

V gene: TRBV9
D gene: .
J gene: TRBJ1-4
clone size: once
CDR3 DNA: TGTGCCAGCAGCGCCAGGGGTTCGGTTGAAAAACTGTTTTTT
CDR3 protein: CASSARGSVEKLFF

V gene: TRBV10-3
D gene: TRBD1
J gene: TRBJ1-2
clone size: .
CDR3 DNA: TGTGCCATCGGGACAGGGGGAGGTAGGGATGGCTACACCTTC
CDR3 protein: CAIGTGGGRDGYTF

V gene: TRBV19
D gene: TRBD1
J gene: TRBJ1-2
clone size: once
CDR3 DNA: TGTGCCAGTAGTTGGGACAGGCGGGACTATGGCTACACCTTC
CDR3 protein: CASSWDRRDYGYTF

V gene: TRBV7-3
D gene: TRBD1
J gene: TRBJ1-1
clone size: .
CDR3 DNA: TGTGCCAGCAGCTCATCGGGACAGGGTGGCACTGAAGCTTTCTTT
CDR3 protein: CASSSSGQGGTEAFF

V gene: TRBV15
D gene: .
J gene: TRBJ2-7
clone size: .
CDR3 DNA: TGTGCCACCAGCACGACAGGAAGTGAGCAGTACTTC
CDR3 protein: CATSTTGSEQYF

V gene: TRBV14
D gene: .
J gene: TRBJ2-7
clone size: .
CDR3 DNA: TGTGCCAGCAGCCAAGACGGATTAACTAACTACGAGCAGTACTTC
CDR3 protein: CASSQDGLTNYEQYF

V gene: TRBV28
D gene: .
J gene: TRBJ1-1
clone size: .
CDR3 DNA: TGTGCCAGCAGTTTATTTCCAGGGTCAAGGACTGAAGCTTTCTTT
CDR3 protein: CASSLFPGSRTEAFF

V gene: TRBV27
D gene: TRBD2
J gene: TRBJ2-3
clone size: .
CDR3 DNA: TGTGCCAGCAGTTTAGCTAGCGGGTGGGATACGCAGTATTTT
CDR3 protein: CASSLASGWDTQYF

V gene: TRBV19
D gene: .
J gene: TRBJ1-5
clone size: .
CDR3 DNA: TGTGCCAGTAGTATCTCCTGGGGAGGGCGCATCAATCAGCCCCAGCATTTT
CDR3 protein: CASSISWGGRINQPQHF

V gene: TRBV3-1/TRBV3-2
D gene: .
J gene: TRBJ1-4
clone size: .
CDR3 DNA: TGTGCCAGCAGCCTGGGGTGGCGGGACGGTGACTCTCAACTGTTTTTT
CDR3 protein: CASSLGWRDGDSQLFF

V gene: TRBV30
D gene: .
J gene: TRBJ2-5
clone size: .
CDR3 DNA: TGTGCCTGGAGTATAGGGGCGTCATCAGAGACCCAGTACTTC
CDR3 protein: CAWSIGASSETQYF

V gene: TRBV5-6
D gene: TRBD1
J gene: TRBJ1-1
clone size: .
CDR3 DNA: TGTGCCAGCAGCCGGGACAGGGGGTACAGTGGCACTGAAGCTTTCTTT
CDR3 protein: CASSRDRGYSGTEAFF

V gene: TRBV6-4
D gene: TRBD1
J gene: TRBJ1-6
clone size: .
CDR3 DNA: TGTGCCAGCAGACCGGGGACAGCGCCTAATTCACCCCTCCACTTT
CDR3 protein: CASRPGTAPNSPLHF

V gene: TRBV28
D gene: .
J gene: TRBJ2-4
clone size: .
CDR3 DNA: TGTGCCAGCAGTGCCTACCAGGGGCCTCAGTACTTC
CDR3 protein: CASSAYQGPQYF